These 3 T cell receptor beta chains originate from one sample sequenced in a study of early T cells in non-severe SARS-CoV-2 infection. TCRdb reprocessed the 5' RACE reads with MiXCR, giving one entry per CDR3 protein. This table holds about 80,000 distinct CDR3 sequences, roughly 12% found once. Sequencing was performed on whole blood, taken at baseline. The receptors originated from an adult who was a healthcare worker with PCR-confirmed SARS-CoV-2 infection or an uninfected control (not recorded which). The donor label of this sample is uncertain.

The chain has TRBV12-5 and TRBJ1-1; a weak D match, TRBD1 (6 bases). Germline loops: CDR1 LGHNT, CDR2 FRNRAP. This CDR3 is 13 amino acids long. V was cut by 7 bases and J by 4 bases, with 13 bases left in between. The CDR3 reads CASVTGTATEAFF. The CDR3 DNA sequence: TGTGCTAGTGTCACAGGGACTGCCACTGAAGCTTTCTTT.

This clonotype was seen a few times. This CDR3 reads CASSPTDYSNQPQHF. The CDR3 DNA reads as TGTGCCAGCAGCCCGACCGATTATAGCAATCAGCCCCAGCATTTT. The chain joins TRBV7-2 to TRBJ1-5; D gene uncertain. CDR1 and CDR2 from the germline V gene are SGHTA and FQGNSA. This CDR3 has 15 residues. V lost 5 bases to trimming and J lost 0 bases, with 11 bases between them.

The chain carries TRBV20-1 and TRBJ2-3; D may be TRBD1 (7 bases). The CDR3 runs to 14 residues. The ends were cut back, 3 bases at V and 8 bases at J, with 18 bases in the middle. Germline values: CDR1 DFQATT, CDR2 SNEGSKA (reference sequence). The CDR3, as DNA: TGCAGTGCTAGGCCGACAGGGAGGTTAGGTACGCAGTATTTT. This encodes CSARPTGRLGTQYF.